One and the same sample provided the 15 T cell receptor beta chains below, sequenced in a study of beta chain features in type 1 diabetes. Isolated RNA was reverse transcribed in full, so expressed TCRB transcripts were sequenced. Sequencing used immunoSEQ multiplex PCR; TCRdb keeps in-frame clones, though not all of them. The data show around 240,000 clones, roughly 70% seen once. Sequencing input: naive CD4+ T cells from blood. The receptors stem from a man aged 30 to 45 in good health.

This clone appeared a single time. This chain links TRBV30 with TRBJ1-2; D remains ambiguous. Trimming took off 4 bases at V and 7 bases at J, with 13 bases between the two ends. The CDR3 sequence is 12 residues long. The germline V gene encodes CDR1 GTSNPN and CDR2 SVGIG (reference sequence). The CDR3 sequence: CAWTLGILGYTF. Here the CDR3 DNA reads TGTGCCTGGACTCTAGGGATCCTTGGCTACACCTTC.

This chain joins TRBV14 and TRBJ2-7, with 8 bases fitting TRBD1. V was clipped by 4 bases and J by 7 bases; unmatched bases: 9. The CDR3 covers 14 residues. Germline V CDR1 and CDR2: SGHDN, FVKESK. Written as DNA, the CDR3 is TGTGCCAGCAGCCTCCTGGACAGGGAAGATGAGCAGTACTTC. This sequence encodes CASSLLDREDEQYF.

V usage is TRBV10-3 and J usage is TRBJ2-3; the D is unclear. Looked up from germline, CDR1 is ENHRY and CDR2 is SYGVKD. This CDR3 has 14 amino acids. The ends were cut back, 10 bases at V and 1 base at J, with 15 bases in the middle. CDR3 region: CATLSGWGTDTQYF. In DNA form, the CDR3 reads TGTGCCACCCTTTCAGGCTGGGGCACAGATACGCAGTATTTT.

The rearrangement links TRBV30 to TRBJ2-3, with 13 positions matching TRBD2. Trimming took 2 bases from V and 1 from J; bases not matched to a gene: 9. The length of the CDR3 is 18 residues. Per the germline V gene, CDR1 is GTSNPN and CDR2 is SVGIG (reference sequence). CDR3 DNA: TGTGCCTGGAGTTTTACCGGGACTAGCGGGATCCGCACAGATACGCAGTATTTT. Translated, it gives CAWSFTGTSGIRTDTQYF.

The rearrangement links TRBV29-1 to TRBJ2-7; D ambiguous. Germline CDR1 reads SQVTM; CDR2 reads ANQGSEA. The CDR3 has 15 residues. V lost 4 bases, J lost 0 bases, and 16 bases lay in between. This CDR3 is CSVVLLGGFSYEQYF. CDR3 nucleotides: TGCAGCGTTGTTCTCCTTGGCGGATTCTCCTACGAGCAGTACTTC.

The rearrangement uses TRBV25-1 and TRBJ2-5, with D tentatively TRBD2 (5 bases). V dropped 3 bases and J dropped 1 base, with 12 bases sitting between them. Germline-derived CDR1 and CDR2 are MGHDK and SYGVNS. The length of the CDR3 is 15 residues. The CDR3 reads CASSDPGLGQETQYF. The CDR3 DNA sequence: TGTGCCAGCAGTGACCCGGGGTTAGGCCAAGAGACCCAGTACTTC.

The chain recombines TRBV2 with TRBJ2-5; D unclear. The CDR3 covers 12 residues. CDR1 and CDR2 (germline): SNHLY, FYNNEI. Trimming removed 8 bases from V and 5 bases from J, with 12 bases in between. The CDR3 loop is CASAWGWETQYF. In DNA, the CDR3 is TGTGCCAGCGCGTGGGGTTGGGAGACCCAGTACTTC. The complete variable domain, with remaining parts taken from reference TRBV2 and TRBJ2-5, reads EPEVTQTPSHQVTQMGQEVILRCVPISNHLYFYWYRQILGQKVEFLVSFYNNEISEKSEIFDDQFSVERPDGSNFTLKIRSTKLEDSAMYFCASAWGWETQYFGPGTRLLVL.

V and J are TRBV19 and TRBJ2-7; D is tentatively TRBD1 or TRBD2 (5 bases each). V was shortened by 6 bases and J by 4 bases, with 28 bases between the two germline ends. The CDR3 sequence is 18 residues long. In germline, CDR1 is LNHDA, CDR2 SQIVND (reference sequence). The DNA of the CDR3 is TGTGCCAGTAGCCTCGATAAACCGGGACGAACAACTCCTTACGAGCAGTACTTC. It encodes CASSLDKPGRTTPYEQYF.

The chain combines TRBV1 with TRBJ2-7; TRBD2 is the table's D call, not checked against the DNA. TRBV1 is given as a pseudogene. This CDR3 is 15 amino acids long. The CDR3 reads CTSSQGASGSHEQYF. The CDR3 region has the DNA TGCACCAGCAGCCAAGGGGCCAGCGGGTCTCACGAGCAGTACTTC.

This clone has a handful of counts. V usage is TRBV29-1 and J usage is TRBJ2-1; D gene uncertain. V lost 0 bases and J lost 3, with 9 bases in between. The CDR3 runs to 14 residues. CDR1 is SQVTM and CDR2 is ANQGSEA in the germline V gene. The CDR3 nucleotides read TGCAGCGTTGAAGAGGGGATCCACTACAATGAGCAGTTCTTC. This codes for CSVEEGIHYNEQFF.

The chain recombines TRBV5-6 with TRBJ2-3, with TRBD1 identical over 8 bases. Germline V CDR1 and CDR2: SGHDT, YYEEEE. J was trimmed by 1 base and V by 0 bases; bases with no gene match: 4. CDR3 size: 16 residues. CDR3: CASSLAMGQGTDTQYF. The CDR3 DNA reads TGTGCCAGCAGCTTGGCCATGGGACAGGGCACAGATACGCAGTATTTT.

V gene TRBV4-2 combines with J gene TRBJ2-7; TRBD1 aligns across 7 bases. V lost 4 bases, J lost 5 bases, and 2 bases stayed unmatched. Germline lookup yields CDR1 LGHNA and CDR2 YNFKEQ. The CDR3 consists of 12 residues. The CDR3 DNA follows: TGTGCCAGCAGCCTGACAGGGAACGAGCAGTACTTC. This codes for CASSLTGNEQYF.

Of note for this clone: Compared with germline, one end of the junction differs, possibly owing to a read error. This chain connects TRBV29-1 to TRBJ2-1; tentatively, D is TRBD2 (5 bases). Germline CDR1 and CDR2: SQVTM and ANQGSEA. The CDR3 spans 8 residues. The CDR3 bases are TGCAGCGTTGAGATCGGGGTCTTC. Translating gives CSVEIGVF.

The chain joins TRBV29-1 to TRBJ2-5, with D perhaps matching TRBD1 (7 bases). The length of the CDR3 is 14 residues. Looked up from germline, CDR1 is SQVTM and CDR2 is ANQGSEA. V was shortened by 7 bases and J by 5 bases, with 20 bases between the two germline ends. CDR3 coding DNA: TGCAGCGCCCCGACCAGGGGGGCGAGGGAGACCCAGTACTTC. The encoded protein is CSAPTRGARETQYF.

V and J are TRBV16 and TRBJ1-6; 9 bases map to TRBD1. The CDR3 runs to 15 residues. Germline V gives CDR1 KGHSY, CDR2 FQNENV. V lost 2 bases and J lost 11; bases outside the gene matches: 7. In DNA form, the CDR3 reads TGTGCCAGCAGCCAAGCGGCGACAGGGGGGCCACCCCTCCACTTT. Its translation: CASSQAATGGPPLHF.